The 20 T cell receptor beta chains below all came from one sample that was sequenced in a study of blood T cell repertoires in COVID-19. Libraries were prepared by immunoSEQ multiplex PCR; TCRdb keeps only in-frame clonotypes and omits some of them. The table has about 100,000 clones, roughly 69% seen once. The sample taken for sequencing was peripheral blood. These receptor sequences come from an elderly man with acute or convalescent COVID-19.

The gene calls are TRBV6-5 and TRBJ2-7; D is uncertain. CDR1 MNHEY and CDR2 SVGAGI come from the germline V gene. The germline V and J ends were trimmed by 6 bases and 6 bases, with 12 bases remaining between them. The CDR3 is 12 amino acids. CDR3 nucleotides: TGTGCCAGCAGGCATGGCCCGCTCGAGCAGTACTTC. Encoded protein: CASRHGPLEQYF.

The V gene is TRBV19, the J gene TRBJ1-5; 7 nucleotides match TRBD1. This CDR3 has 13 amino acids. Looked up from germline, CDR1 is LNHDA and CDR2 is SQIVND (reference sequence). J lost 0 bases, V lost 8 bases, and 1 base had no gene match. CDR3 in amino acids: CASSGGSNQPQHF. The CDR3, as DNA: TGTGCCAGTTCAGGGGGTAGCAATCAGCCCCAGCATTTT.

This clone was recorded once. This rearrangement joins TRBV4-1 to TRBJ2-7; D possibly corresponds to TRBD1 (5 bases). The CDR3 runs 13 residues. Trimming removed 0 bases from V and 3 bases from J, with 6 bases in between. From germline, CDR1 is MGHRA and CDR2 YSYEKL. CDR3 loop: CASSQDQGYEQYF. The DNA for the CDR3 is TGCGCCAGCAGCCAAGATCAGGGCTACGAGCAGTACTTC.

V is TRBV9 and J is TRBJ1-1, with unresolved D. The V and J ends lost 0 bases and 3 bases respectively, with 6 bases between them. Germline CDR1 and CDR2: SGDLS and YYNGEE. This CDR3 region has 13 residues. CDR3 in DNA: TGTGCCAGCAGCGTAGCCTCGTACACTGAAGCTTTCTTT. Translation: CASSVASYTEAFF.

The chain carries TRBV30 and TRBJ2-7; 10 positions agree with TRBD1. This CDR3 contains 14 residues. Trimming cost V 4 bases and J 1 base; bases outside gene matches: 4. The germline V gene encodes CDR1 GTSNPN and CDR2 SVGIG (reference sequence). Here the CDR3 DNA reads TGTGCCTGGATCAGGGACAGGGGTTCCTACGAGCAGTACTTC. Amino acid sequence: CAWIRDRGSYEQYF.

The V call is TRBV7-2, the J call TRBJ2-1, with D tentatively TRBD2 (5 bases). CDR1 and CDR2 from the germline V gene are SGHTA and FQGNSA. Trimming cost V 1 base and J 9 bases, with 7 bases left between them. The CDR3 is 12 residues long. The CDR3 coding sequence is TGTGCCAGCAGCTTAGAACGGGGTGAGCAGTTCTTC. Protein product: CASSLERGEQFF.

The V call is TRBV14, the J call TRBJ2-5, with 8 nucleotides matching TRBD2. Per germline, CDR1 SGHDN and CDR2 FVKESK. V shed 3 bases and J 4 bases; nucleotides not matched to a gene: 10. The CDR3 length is 16 residues. CDR3 loop: CASSQERLASGETQYF. The DNA for the CDR3 is TGTGCCAGCAGCCAGGAACGACTAGCGTCGGGAGAGACCCAGTACTTC.

V gene TRBV4-1 combines with J gene TRBJ2-3, with a weak D call TRBD2 (6 bases). Germline CDR1 MGHRA, CDR2 YSYEKL. V lost 4 bases and J 6 bases, leaving 11 bases between the germline ends. The CDR3 is made up of 13 amino acids. The CDR3: CASSRREGDTQYF. The DNA of the CDR3 is TGCGCCAGCAGCCGGCGGGAAGGCGATACGCAGTATTTT.

The CDR3 DNA sequence: TGTGCCAGCAGCGTAGCCGACTGGCCCTACGAGCAGTACTTC. Its translation: CASSVADWPYEQYF. The chain employs TRBV9 and TRBJ2-7; no firm D call. The germline V gene has CDR1 SGDLS and CDR2 YYNGEE. CDR3 length: 14 amino acids. Trimming removed 0 bases from V and 2 bases from J, with 9 bases in between.

The chain uses TRBV5-5 and TRBJ2-4; D perhaps matches TRBD1 (6 bases). The CDR3 extends over 16 amino acids. V lost 0 bases to trimming and J lost 2 bases, with 12 bases between them. Per germline, CDR1 SGHKS and CDR2 YYEKEE (reference sequence). The CDR3 region is CASSLDPRGPKNIQYF. The CDR3 DNA reads as TGTGCCAGCAGCTTGGACCCCAGGGGACCCAAAAACATTCAGTACTTC.

The chain has TRBV7-3 and TRBJ2-1; TRBD2 matches at 8 bases. V shed 1 base and J 9 bases; nucleotides not matched to a gene: 8. The CDR3 runs to 15 residues. Germline V lookup: CDR1 SGHTA, CDR2 FQGTGA. The CDR3 here is CASSLRQAGASEQFF. The CDR3 DNA reads as TGTGCCAGCAGCTTAAGGCAAGCGGGAGCTAGTGAGCAGTTCTTC.

In its sample, this clone was seen a few times. This chain joins TRBV6-2 or TRBV6-3 and TRBJ1-3; D is ambiguous. Looked up from germline, CDR1 is MNHEY and CDR2 is SVGEGT. The V and J ends lost 5 bases and 5 bases respectively, with 13 bases between them. The CDR3 spans 14 residues. DNA of the CDR3: TGTGCCAGCAGTCGCCCGGGATCTAGAAACACCATATATTTT. It translates to CASSRPGSRNTIYF.

The chain couples TRBV4-3 to TRBJ2-7; D not resolved. The V gene lost 1 base and the J gene lost 7 bases, with 11 bases spanning the gap. CDR1 LGHNA and CDR2 YSLEER come from the germline V gene. The CDR3 is 13 residues long. The CDR3 here is CASSQGMKREQYF. In DNA form, the CDR3 reads TGCGCCAGCAGCCAAGGGATGAAGCGTGAGCAGTACTTC.

This clone was detected a few times. The genes are TRBV2 and TRBJ2-2; 12 nucleotides align to TRBD2. CDR3 length equals 20 residues. V was pared by 1 base and J by 6 bases, with 15 bases of the junction left unmatched. Germline values: CDR1 SNHLY, CDR2 FYNNEI. The CDR3 region is CASSEGLASGRVIGPGELFF. CDR3 nucleotide sequence: TGTGCCAGCAGTGAAGGCTTGGCTAGCGGGAGGGTGATAGGTCCCGGGGAGCTGTTTTTT.

The genes are TRBV9 and TRBJ2-7; possible D gene TRBD2, 6 bases. Trimming stripped 4 bases from V and 5 bases from J, with 34 bases between. This CDR3 is built from 20 residues. Germline CDR1 is SGDLS and CDR2 is YYNGEE. CDR3 DNA: TGTGCCAGCAGCCCAAAGGGGTTAGCGGTTGGGGCTTACTCTTTAGACGAGCAGTACTTC. The encoded protein is CASSPKGLAVGAYSLDEQYF. The full variable domain, in which reference TRBV9 and TRBJ2-7 provide the parts outside the CDR3, is DSGVTQTPKHLITATGQRVTLRCSPRSGDLSVYWYQQSLDQGLQFLIQYYNGEERAKGNILERFSAQQFPDLHSELNLSSLELGDSALYFCASSPKGLAVGAYSLDEQYFGPGTRLTVT.

The J gene is TRBJ2-7, the V gene TRBV6-5; 12 bases match TRBD2. V lost 6 bases to trimming and J lost 5 bases; unmatched junction nucleotides: 2. This CDR3 is 13 amino acids long. The germline V gene encodes CDR1 MNHEY and CDR2 SVGAGI. The CDR3 loop reads CASRTSGSDEQYF. The CDR3 nucleotides are TGTGCCAGCAGGACTAGCGGGAGTGACGAGCAGTACTTC.

The chain has TRBV24-1 and TRBJ1-5; D is perhaps TRBD1 (6 bases). V shed 6 bases and J shed 9 bases, with 20 bases lying between them. The CDR3 covers 15 residues. Germline assignment: CDR1 KGHDR and CDR2 SFDVKD. CDR3 sequence (DNA): TGTGCCACCAGTTCCTTCGGGGGGCTGGATGGGCCCCAGCATTTT. Protein: CATSSFGGLDGPQHF.

The chain combines TRBV28 with TRBJ2-7; 10 bases are a match to TRBD1. V lost 8 bases to trimming and J lost 5 bases; unmatched junction nucleotides: 12. Germline CDR1 MDHEN, CDR2 SYDVKM. The CDR3 consists of 15 residues. The CDR3 DNA reads TGTGCCAGCGGGGGGTCGGGACAGGGGCTTGACGAGCAGTACTTC. It yields the protein CASGGSGQGLDEQYF.

The chain employs TRBV5-1 and TRBJ2-7; D is possibly TRBD1 (6 bases). This CDR3 has 15 amino acids. V lost 4 bases and J lost 2, with 16 bases in between. Looked up from germline, CDR1 is SGHRS and CDR2 is YFSETQ. CDR3 nucleotide sequence: TGCGCCAGCAGCCCAGTCGGGACAAAACCCTACGAGCAGTACTTC. As protein: CASSPVGTKPYEQYF.

The chain recombines TRBV28 with TRBJ1-5, with 7 bases aligning to TRBD1. CDR3 size: 12 residues. Germline V gene lookup returns CDR1 MDHEN and CDR2 SYDVKM. This CDR3 reads CTSGTVNQPQHF. CDR3 nucleotide sequence: TGTACCTCAGGGACAGTCAATCAGCCCCAGCATTTT.